Given below is one T cell receptor beta chain in context. Its antigen remains unidentified. Reverse transcribing all isolated RNA meant expressed TCRB transcripts were sequenced. Clones were read by immunoSEQ multiplex PCR, and TCRdb kept only the in-frame ones, dropping some. Among 130,000 to 150,000 clones, around 51% were seen once, and the ten largest hold roughly 0.4%. CDR3 length: 14 residues. With 5 bases removed from V and 1 base from J, the gap between germline ends came to 10 bases. Germline V gene lookup returns CDR1 MDHEN and CDR2 SYDVKM. This record comes from a study of beta chain features in type 1 diabetes. Findings and caveats of the study: Shorter TCRB CDR3s, moderately but significantly so, were found in Type 1 diabetes patients in all four CD4+ subsets.

The V and J genes are TRBV28 and TRBJ2-3, with D possibly being TRBD1 (5 bases). This TCR was recovered from a man younger than 35 in good health. The sample consisted of Tregs from blood. As DNA, the CDR3 is TGTGCCAGCAGTAGGGGCAGGGGCACAGATACGCAGTATTTT. It codes for CASSRGRGTDTQYF.